Presented here are 26 T cell receptor beta chains from one specimen sequenced in a study of cytomegalovirus exposure and HLA in healthy donors. The PCR was carried out with 60 Vbeta primers and 13 Jbeta primers. Only in-frame clones appear in the TCRdb table, and some are missing; sequencing was by immunoSEQ multiplex PCR. The repertoire holds some 160,000 clones, with roughly three quarters as singletons. Source material: PBMCs. These receptors all stem from a woman aged 35 to 49 in good health and CMV-seropositive.

The chain joins TRBV18 to TRBJ2-4; a possible D gene is TRBD2 (6 bases). CDR3 size: 19 residues. Germline CDR1 reads KGHSH; CDR2 reads LQKENI. With 3 bases removed from V and 0 bases from J, the gap between germline ends came to 21 bases. In DNA form, the CDR3 reads TGTGCCAGCTCACCTGATATCATCCGCTTGGGACTAGCCAAAAACATTCAGTACTTC. Protein: CASSPDIIRLGLAKNIQYF.

This chain uses TRBV7-9 with TRBJ1-3, with a weak D call TRBD1 (6 bases). Germline V gives CDR1 SEHNR, CDR2 FQNEAQ (reference sequence). V was pared by 3 bases and J by 7 bases, with 10 bases between. The CDR3 runs 13 residues. CDR3: CASSLEQGNTIYF. CDR3 bases: TGTGCCAGCAGCTTGGAACAGGGCAACACCATATATTTT.

CDR3 sequence: CASKLGSEGPKEAFF. Written as DNA, the CDR3 is TGTGCCAGCAAGCTAGGGAGTGAGGGCCCGAAGGAAGCTTTCTTT. The rearrangement uses TRBV28 and TRBJ1-1; D ambiguous. Trimming shortened V by 7 bases and J by 8 bases, and 23 bases separated the two germline ends. Germline V gene lookup returns CDR1 MDHEN and CDR2 SYDVKM. The CDR3 runs to 15 residues.

This clone was seen only a few times. This chain connects TRBV5-1 to TRBJ1-1; D possibly corresponds to TRBD1 (6 bases). V was trimmed by 4 bases and J by 1 base, leaving 11 bases between them. The CDR3 runs 14 residues. Germline V lookup: CDR1 SGHRS, CDR2 YFSETQ. For the CDR3, the DNA is TGCGCCAGCAGCCTCCTGGGACAGAACACTGAAGCTTTCTTT. It yields the protein CASSLLGQNTEAFF.

The chain employs TRBV5-1 and TRBJ2-1, with 7 bases identical to TRBD2. The V gene's germline CDR1 is SGHRS and CDR2 YFSETQ. The CDR3 sequence is 13 residues long. V shed 7 bases and J 4 bases; nucleotides not matched to a gene: 5. The CDR3 coding sequence is TGCGCCAGCGAACTAGCGCCTTACAATGAGCAGTTCTTC. This sequence encodes CASELAPYNEQFF.

DNA for the CDR3: TGTGCCAGCAAATCGGGGTTGGGCGAGCAGTACTTC. This gives the protein CASKSGLGEQYF. The chain couples TRBV2 to TRBJ2-7, with D perhaps matching TRBD2 (5 bases). Trimming left V 7 bases short and J 6 bases short, with 13 bases between. Germline CDR1 reads SNHLY; CDR2 reads FYNNEI. This CDR3 has 12 amino acids.

The chain has TRBV5-3 and TRBJ2-6, with a tentative D call TRBD1 (7 bases). Being an ORF, TRBV5-3 has a function that is uncertain. V was trimmed by 6 bases and J by 0 bases, leaving 28 bases between them. The CDR3 has 21 amino acids. The CDR3 protein is CARIPASRRQGLLSGANVLTF. The CDR3 DNA sequence: TGTGCCAGAATCCCCGCATCCAGACGACAGGGACTCCTCTCTGGGGCCAACGTCCTGACTTTC.

J is TRBJ1-5 and V is TRBV28; no reliable D call. The germline V and J ends were trimmed by 8 bases and 5 bases, with 13 bases remaining between them. Per the germline V gene, CDR1 is MDHEN and CDR2 is SYDVKM. The CDR3 loop spans 13 amino acids. CDR3 in amino acids: CASLDGGYQPQHF. The CDR3 DNA sequence: TGTGCCAGCTTAGACGGAGGTTATCAGCCCCAGCATTTT.

V usage is TRBV6-6 and J usage is TRBJ2-3; D possibly corresponds to TRBD1 (5 bases). Germline loops: CDR1 MNHNY, CDR2 SVGAGI (reference sequence). V lost 4 bases and J lost 1, with 9 bases in between. This CDR3 is 14 amino acids long. The CDR3 nucleotides read TGTGCCAGCAGTTTCCAGGGCCGCACAGATACGCAGTATTTT. Encoded protein: CASSFQGRTDTQYF.

This rearrangement joins TRBV5-1 to TRBJ1-3, with TRBD1 identical over 7 bases. V shed 4 bases and J 3 bases; nucleotides not matched to a gene: 4. Germline V gene sequence: CDR1 SGHRS, CDR2 YFSETQ. There are 14 residues in the CDR3. As DNA, the CDR3 is TGCGCCAGCAGCGAGGACAGGATTGGAAACACCATATATTTT. This codes for CASSEDRIGNTIYF.

The rearrangement joins TRBV10-3 to TRBJ1-5, with 8 positions matching TRBD1. Losses at the gene ends were 10 bases for V and 2 bases for J; bases not matched to a gene: 7. Per the germline V gene, CDR1 is ENHRY and CDR2 is SYGVKD. The CDR3 sequence is 14 residues long. DNA for the CDR3: TGTGCCACCAGACTGGGACAGGGCAATCAGCCCCAGCATTTT. Translation: CATRLGQGNQPQHF.

The J gene is TRBJ2-6, the V gene TRBV18, with 8 bases aligning to TRBD2. The V gene's germline CDR1 is KGHSH and CDR2 LQKENI. V was clipped by 2 bases and J by 1 base; unmatched bases: 7. There are 18 residues in the CDR3. The CDR3 region is CASSPGLAGTSGANVLTF. The DNA of the CDR3 is TGTGCCAGCTCACCAGGCTTAGCGGGGACATCTGGGGCCAACGTCCTGACTTTC.

This sequence joins TRBV7-6 and TRBJ1-1; 7 bases fit TRBD1. J lost 5 bases, V lost 0 bases, and 6 bases had no gene match. The CDR3 spans 15 residues. The germline V gene has CDR1 SGHVS and CDR2 FNYEAQ. The CDR3 loop is CASSLATGQLTEAFF. CDR3 DNA sequence: TGTGCCAGCAGCTTAGCGACGGGACAGCTAACTGAAGCTTTCTTT.

This chain joins TRBV9 and TRBJ1-6; D possibly corresponds to TRBD1 (5 bases). Trimming cost V 4 bases and J 8 bases, with 10 bases left between them. CDR1 and CDR2 (germline): SGDLS, YYNGEE. The CDR3 is made up of 13 amino acids. CDR3 residues: CASSNEGDSPLHF. The CDR3 DNA sequence: TGTGCCAGCAGCAACGAAGGGGATTCACCCCTCCACTTT.

The V call is TRBV7-6, the J call TRBJ1-1; D is ambiguous. This CDR3 spans 13 amino acids. Trimming took 4 bases from V and 1 from J, leaving 7 bases between them. CDR1 SGHVS and CDR2 FNYEAQ come from the germline V gene. This CDR3 is CASSSRGNTEAFF. As DNA, the CDR3 is TGTGCCAGCAGCTCCCGAGGGAACACTGAAGCTTTCTTT.

J is TRBJ2-3 and V is TRBV30; 7 bases map to TRBD1. Germline CDR1 and CDR2: GTSNPN and SVGIG (reference sequence). The CDR3 runs 15 residues. Losses at the gene ends were 1 base for V and 6 bases for J; bases not matched to a gene: 10. Written as DNA, the CDR3 is TGTGCCTGGAGTGAGGGACAGTCGAGTCGGGATACGCAGTATTTT. Translating it yields CAWSEGQSSRDTQYF.

The table lists this clone with a few counts. The V and J genes are TRBV2 and TRBJ2-5, with 8 bases matching TRBD2. V dropped 8 bases and J dropped 0; count of bases not matched to a gene: 5. Germline lookup yields CDR1 SNHLY and CDR2 FYNNEI. The CDR3 contains 14 residues. The CDR3 DNA follows: TGTGCCAGCCTCCAACTAGCGGACCAAGAGACCCAGTACTTC. Its translation is CASLQLADQETQYF. Using reference TRBV2 and TRBJ2-5 for the parts outside the CDR3, the full variable domain is EPEVTQTPSHQVTQMGQEVILRCVPISNHLYFYWYRQILGQKVEFLVSFYNNEISEKSEIFDDQFSVERPDGSNFTLKIRSTKLEDSAMYFCASLQLADQETQYFGPGTRLLVL.

V gene TRBV5-4 combines with J gene TRBJ1-1, with TRBD1 matching over 9 bases. This CDR3 has 15 residues. Trimming took 0 bases from V and 5 from J; bases not matched to a gene: 5. CDR1 and CDR2 (germline): SGHNT, YYREEE (reference sequence). The CDR3: CASSLGGQGGTEAFF. The CDR3 DNA sequence: TGTGCCAGCAGCTTGGGGGGACAGGGAGGAACTGAAGCTTTCTTT.

The chain has TRBV2 and TRBJ1-2, with 7 bases identical to TRBD1. Germline V lookup: CDR1 SNHLY, CDR2 FYNNEI. The CDR3 is 13 amino acids. Losses at the gene ends were 3 bases for V and 3 bases for J; bases not matched to a gene: 1. CDR3: CASSEGQHYGYTF. CDR3 coding DNA: TGTGCCAGCAGTGAGGGACAGCACTATGGCTACACCTTC.

The V and J genes are TRBV9 and TRBJ2-1; weak D call: TRBD2 (6 bases). This CDR3 is 15 amino acids long. V lost 5 bases to trimming and J lost 5 bases, with 17 bases between them. The germline V gene has CDR1 SGDLS and CDR2 YYNGEE. The CDR3 is CASSEVGSTNNEQFF. The CDR3, as DNA: TGTGCCAGCAGTGAAGTCGGGAGCACTAACAATGAGCAGTTCTTC.

This CDR3 is CASSYRDTAEKLFF. The CDR3 bases are TGTGCCAGCAGCTACCGGGACACCGCCGAAAAACTGTTTTTT. V and J are TRBV5-4 and TRBJ1-4; possibly TRBD1 for D (6 bases). CDR1 SGHNT and CDR2 YYREEE come from the germline V gene (reference sequence). With 3 bases removed from V and 8 bases from J, the gap between germline ends came to 14 bases. The length of the CDR3 is 14 residues. Supplemented by reference TRBV5-4 and TRBJ1-4, the full variable domain reads ETGVTQSPTHLIKTRGQQVTLRCSSQSGHNTVSWYQQALGQGPQFIFQYYREEENGRGNFPPRFSGLQFPNYSSELNVNALELDDSALYLCASSYRDTAEKLFFGSGTQLSVL.

CDR3 residues: CASRTDSGGYNEQFF. The CDR3 DNA follows: TGTGCCAGCAGAACTGATAGCGGGGGATACAATGAGCAGTTCTTC. The chain has TRBV2 and TRBJ2-1; 9 positions match TRBD2. CDR1 and CDR2 from the germline V gene are SNHLY and FYNNEI. The CDR3 extends over 15 amino acids. J gave up 4 bases and V 6 bases, and 7 bases lay outside the gene matches.

The V and J genes are TRBV28 and TRBJ1-2, with TRBD1 matching over 7 bases. The V and J ends lost 6 bases and 4 bases, in that order; junction bases with no gene match: 5. The CDR3 extends over 13 amino acids. CDR1 is MDHEN, CDR2 SYDVKM, per germline. The CDR3 spells CASSGDRVYGYTF. In nucleotides, the CDR3 is TGTGCCAGCAGCGGAGACAGGGTCTATGGCTACACCTTC.

The rearrangement joins TRBV4-1 to TRBJ2-7, with 11 positions matching TRBD1. Germline V gives CDR1 MGHRA, CDR2 YSYEKL. CDR3 length equals 16 residues. V shed 1 base and J 5 bases; nucleotides not matched to a gene: 7. The CDR3 DNA is TGCGCCAGCAGCCAAGCTTTCGGACAGGGGGCGGACGAGCAGTACTTC. Encoded protein: CASSQAFGQGADEQYF.

CDR3 sequence (DNA): TGTGCCAGCTCCCTTTACAGTCTTGAAGCTTTCTTT. This gives the protein CASSLYSLEAFF. V usage is TRBV18 and J usage is TRBJ1-1; no reliable D call. Trimming pared 6 bases from V and 7 bases from J, leaving 12 bases between. Germline V gene lookup returns CDR1 KGHSH and CDR2 LQKENI. This CDR3 is 12 amino acids long.

V and J are TRBV10-3 and TRBJ1-2; possible D gene TRBD1, 5 bases. Germline V gives CDR1 ENHRY, CDR2 SYGVKD. The V end lost 5 bases, the J end lost 8 bases, and 24 bases lay between the germline ends. This CDR3 region has 16 residues. CDR3 sequence (DNA): TGTGCCATCAGTATGGACGGGGGAGATTCTCCGGGGGGCTACACCTTC. It specifies CAISMDGGDSPGGYTF.